A single sample is the source of the 27 T cell receptor beta chains below, sequenced in a study of blood T cell repertoires in COVID-19. Clones were read by immunoSEQ multiplex PCR, and TCRdb kept only the in-frame ones, dropping some. The data hold approximately 50,000 clones, with roughly 90% observed a single time. The sequenced material came from peripheral blood. Receptor source: an older man with active or convalescent COVID-19.

The chain carries TRBV28 and TRBJ2-2, with D perhaps matching TRBD1 (6 bases). V lost 7 bases to trimming and J lost 1 base, with 16 bases between them. Germline V gene sequence: CDR1 MDHEN, CDR2 SYDVKM. CDR3 size: 16 residues. This chain's CDR3 is CASTPYRAGNTGELFF. CDR3 sequence (DNA): TGTGCCAGCACCCCGTACAGGGCTGGGAACACCGGGGAGCTGTTTTTT.

The rearrangement uses TRBV24-1 and TRBJ2-5; TRBD1 might be the D (5 bases). CDR3 size: 13 residues. The V and J ends lost 9 bases and 1 base respectively, with 11 bases between them. CDR1 and CDR2 (germline): KGHDR, SFDVKD. CDR3 nucleotide sequence: TGTGCCACCGGCGACAGTCCCCAAGAGACCCAGTACTTC. As protein: CATGDSPQETQYF.

The chain links TRBV14 to TRBJ1-4; TRBD1 is a possible D gene (5 bases). The CDR3 contains 15 residues. V was trimmed by 0 bases and J by 7 bases, leaving 12 bases between them. CDR1 and CDR2 (germline): SGHDN, FVKESK. The CDR3 sequence: CASSQDPGSREKLFF. In DNA form, the CDR3 reads TGTGCCAGCAGCCAAGATCCAGGGTCTCGTGAAAAACTGTTTTTT. The full variable domain, its missing parts supplied by reference TRBV14 and TRBJ1-4, is EAGVTQFPSHSVIEKGQTVTLRCDPISGHDNLYWYRRVMGKEIKFLLHFVKESKQDESGMPNNRFLAERTGGTYSTLKVQPAELEDSGVYFCASSQDPGSREKLFFGSGTQLSVL.

The rearrangement joins TRBV19 to TRBJ1-4; no clear D. Germline V gene data show CDR1 as LNHDA and CDR2 as SQIVND (reference sequence). V lost 7 bases to trimming and J lost 11 bases, with 11 bases between them. CDR3 length equals 11 residues. CDR3 sequence reads: CASTSRGKLFF. In DNA form, the CDR3 reads TGTGCCAGTACCTCCCGAGGGAAACTGTTTTTT. The entire variable domain, with the rest obtained from reference TRBV19 and TRBJ1-4, is as follows: DGGITQSPKYLFRKEGQNVTLSCEQNLNHDAMYWYRQDPGQGLRLIYYSQIVNDFQKGDIAEGYSVSREKKESFPLTVTSAQKNPTAFYLCASTSRGKLFFGSGTQLSVL.

V usage is TRBV5-4 and J usage is TRBJ1-1; 7 bases agree with TRBD1. The CDR3 loop spans 16 amino acids. The V gene's germline CDR1 is SGHNT and CDR2 YYREEE (reference sequence). Losses at the gene ends were 4 bases for V and 6 bases for J; bases not matched to a gene: 15. The CDR3: CASSLDRVFFEAEAFF. The CDR3 DNA follows: TGTGCCAGCAGCCTTGACAGGGTGTTCTTCGAAGCTGAAGCTTTCTTT.

This chain uses TRBV18 with TRBJ2-7, with TRBD1 identical over 10 bases. Unmatched junction bases numbered 7, after V lost 3 bases and J lost 5 bases. CDR3 length: 15 residues. Looked up from germline, CDR1 is KGHSH and CDR2 is LQKENI. CDR3 protein: CASSPERDRGHEQYF. The CDR3 DNA sequence: TGTGCCAGCTCACCCGAGAGGGACAGGGGCCACGAGCAGTACTTC.

V is TRBV4-1 and J is TRBJ2-1; possibly TRBD1 for D (5 bases). The V gene's germline CDR1 is MGHRA and CDR2 YSYEKL. The V end lost 6 bases, the J end lost 12 bases, and 18 bases lay between the germline ends. The CDR3 spans 13 residues. CDR3 bases: TGCGCCAGCAGGGAACAAACAGGTCGTAGGCAGTTCTTC. Its translation is CASREQTGRRQFF.

The V call is TRBV6-5, the J call TRBJ1-2, with 11 bases lining up with TRBD1. V dropped 1 base and J dropped 11; count of bases not matched to a gene: 12. This CDR3 contains 16 residues. CDR1 MNHEY and CDR2 SVGAGI come from the germline V gene. CDR3 protein: CASSYYGTGGDRGYTF. CDR3 sequence (DNA): TGTGCCAGCAGTTACTACGGGACAGGGGGGGACCGCGGATACACCTTC.

The chain links TRBV6-6 to TRBJ2-3, with D tentatively TRBD2 (6 bases). Germline CDR1 is MNHNY and CDR2 is SVGAGI (reference sequence). The CDR3 sequence is 17 residues long. V was shortened by 5 bases and J by 6 bases, with 24 bases between the two germline ends. The CDR3 nucleotides are TGTGCCAGCAGTCATGGGACGGCCTCCTTCGGAGGGGATACGCAGTATTTT. This sequence encodes CASSHGTASFGGDTQYF.

V and J are TRBV3-1 (or the pseudogene TRBV3-2) and TRBJ2-7; possibly TRBD2 for D (5 bases). The CDR3 sequence is 14 residues long. V lost 1 base to trimming and J lost 5 bases, with 12 bases between them. Germline-derived CDR1 and CDR2 are LGHDT and YNNKEL (reference sequence). In DNA, the CDR3 is TGTGCCAGCAGCCAAGCGGGGAGACAACACGAGCAGTACTTC. Protein product: CASSQAGRQHEQYF.

This chain connects TRBV28 to TRBJ1-1; 8 bases agree with TRBD1. The germline V gene has CDR1 MDHEN and CDR2 SYDVKM. The CDR3 spans 16 residues. V was clipped by 6 bases and J by 0 bases; unmatched bases: 9. This CDR3 reads CASSLRTGRLNTEAFF. In DNA, the CDR3 is TGTGCCAGCAGCCTCAGGACAGGGCGATTGAACACTGAAGCTTTCTTT.

The chain has TRBV10-1 and TRBJ2-7, with D possibly matching TRBD1 (6 bases). Trimming removed 3 bases at V and 5 bases at J, with 14 bases between. The length of the CDR3 is 14 residues. CDR1 WNHNN and CDR2 SYGVQD come from the germline V gene (reference sequence). The CDR3 sequence is CASSDLGTLHEQYF. The CDR3 nucleotides are TGCGCCAGCAGTGACCTGGGGACACTCCACGAGCAGTACTTC.

The chain employs TRBV7-8 and TRBJ1-3; TRBD1 might be the D (5 bases). Germline values: CDR1 SGHVS, CDR2 FQNEAQ. Trimming shortened V by 1 base and J by 3 bases, and 10 bases separated the two germline ends. The CDR3 spans 15 residues. CDR3 in DNA: TGTGCCAGCAGCTTAGAAGGGGCGCGTGGAAACACCATATATTTT. Protein sequence: CASSLEGARGNTIYF.

V gene TRBV5-1 combines with J gene TRBJ1-3; 9 bases line up with TRBD1. The CDR3 runs 18 residues. The germline gives CDR1 SGHRS, CDR2 YFSETQ. V lost 0 bases and J lost 2; bases outside the gene matches: 9. CDR3: CASSLEIQGAGAGNTIYF. The CDR3 DNA reads as TGCGCCAGCAGCTTGGAGATACAGGGGGCAGGAGCTGGAAACACCATATATTTT.

This rearrangement joins TRBV28 to TRBJ2-1, with TRBD2 matching 10 bases. This CDR3 contains 17 residues. Trimming took 2 bases from V and 6 from J; bases not matched to a gene: 10. The germline V gene has CDR1 MDHEN and CDR2 SYDVKM. CDR3 amino acids: CASSLVGLAGVSNEQFF. The CDR3 DNA reads as TGTGCCAGCAGTTTAGTTGGCCTAGCGGGAGTTTCCAATGAGCAGTTCTTC.

The chain uses TRBV28 and TRBJ2-3; a possible D gene is TRBD2 (6 bases). V lost 6 bases, J lost 2 bases, and 18 bases lay in between. Germline lookup yields CDR1 MDHEN and CDR2 SYDVKM. The CDR3 totals 16 residues. This CDR3 reads CASRPLGGEHTDTQYF. The CDR3 region has the DNA TGTGCCAGCAGACCCCTTGGCGGGGAACACACAGATACGCAGTATTTT.

The rearrangement links TRBV10-2 to TRBJ1-2, with 12 bases that match TRBD1. The V segment lost 0 bases and the J segment 8 bases; nucleotides outside the gene matches: 4. Germline CDR1 WSHSY, CDR2 SAAADI. The length of the CDR3 is 15 residues. The CDR3 sequence: CASSESGTGGFGYTF. CDR3 in DNA: TGCGCCAGCAGTGAGTCCGGGACAGGGGGCTTCGGCTACACCTTC.

CDR3 region: CASRPTRDRGGTEAFF. The CDR3 DNA is TGTGCCAGCAGACCTACCCGGGACAGGGGCGGGACTGAAGCTTTCTTT. J is TRBJ1-1 and V is TRBV25-1; TRBD1 matches at 10 bases. Trimming removed 6 bases from V and 5 bases from J; junction bases left unmatched: 12. CDR3 length: 16 residues. The germline CDR1 and CDR2 sequences are MGHDK and SYGVNS.

This chain joins TRBV9 and TRBJ2-1; TRBD2 aligns across 8 bases. The CDR3 runs to 16 residues. Looked up from germline, CDR1 is SGDLS and CDR2 is YYNGEE. With V trimmed by 4 bases and J by 7 bases, 13 bases remained unmatched. The CDR3 loop reads CASSPHYGGAGNEQFF. Here the CDR3 DNA reads TGTGCCAGCAGCCCTCACTACGGGGGGGCGGGGAATGAGCAGTTCTTC.

This chain connects TRBV15 to TRBJ2-3; TRBD2 matches 8 bases. Germline V lookup: CDR1 LNHNV, CDR2 YYDKDF (reference sequence). V lost 1 base to trimming and J lost 8 bases; unmatched junction nucleotides: 20. The CDR3 has 19 residues. The CDR3 DNA reads TGTGCCACCAGCAGAGCCCTCGGGGGCGGGGGGCTTCATGGTGTTACGCAGTATTTT. It yields the protein CATSRALGGGGLHGVTQYF.

For the CDR3, the DNA is TGTGCCTGGAGTACAGGGGCGTTGTACAATGAGCAGTTCTTC. Protein product: CAWSTGALYNEQFF. The chain employs TRBV30 and TRBJ2-1; TRBD1 aligns across 7 bases. Trimming cost V 2 bases and J 4 bases; bases outside gene matches: 5. The germline gives CDR1 GTSNPN, CDR2 SVGIG (reference sequence). The CDR3 loop spans 14 amino acids.

V and J are TRBV20-1 and TRBJ1-2; 8 positions match TRBD1. Germline values: CDR1 DFQATT, CDR2 SNEGSKA (reference sequence). The ends lost 3 bases at V and 10 bases at J; junction bases unmatched: 13. CDR3 size: 14 residues. In nucleotides, the CDR3 is TGCAGTGCTAGTAGTTTCGGCAGGGGGCATGACTACACCTTC. It encodes CSASSFGRGHDYTF.

The J gene is TRBJ2-7, the V gene TRBV18; TRBD1 matches at 9 bases. V trimming: 3 bases; J trimming: 3 bases; junction bases outside the gene matches: 6. CDR3 length equals 15 residues. In germline, CDR1 is KGHSH, CDR2 LQKENI. The CDR3 sequence is CASSPGDRDDYEQYF. CDR3 DNA sequence: TGTGCCAGCTCACCGGGGGACAGGGATGACTACGAGCAGTACTTC.

V usage is TRBV19 and J usage is TRBJ2-6, with 8 bases that match TRBD1. Germline V gives CDR1 LNHDA, CDR2 SQIVND (reference sequence). This CDR3 region has 17 residues. V was pared by 7 bases and J by 4 bases, with 12 bases of the junction left unmatched. The CDR3 DNA sequence: TGTGCCAGTACCCGACATGGCAGGGGGCAAGGGGCCAACGTCCTGACTTTC. It codes for CASTRHGRGQGANVLTF.

V usage is TRBV18 and J usage is TRBJ1-4; 8 bases line up with TRBD1. The CDR3 runs to 15 residues. J was trimmed by 2 bases and V by 6 bases; bases with no gene match: 5. Germline V gene lookup returns CDR1 KGHSH and CDR2 LQKENI. CDR3: CASSPDRETNEKLFF. The CDR3 DNA reads TGTGCCAGCTCTCCGGACAGGGAGACTAATGAAAAACTGTTTTTT.

The chain is built from TRBV12-3 or TRBV12-4 and TRBJ2-5; D might be TRBD1 (5 bases). The CDR3 is made up of 12 amino acids. V was shortened by 3 bases and J by 8 bases, with 10 bases between the two germline ends. CDR3 in DNA: TGTGCCAGCAGTTTGATGACAGAAACCCAGTACTTC. Protein: CASSLMTETQYF.

This clone was counted a few times. The CDR3, as DNA: TGTGCCAGCAGCTTAGGACTAATAGGGAGGACTGAAGCTTTCTTT. This sequence encodes CASSLGLIGRTEAFF. The chain is built from TRBV11-1 and TRBJ1-1, with D hard to call. The CDR3 contains 15 residues. In germline, CDR1 is SGHAT, CDR2 FQDESV (reference sequence). V lost 1 base, J lost 5 bases, and 14 bases lay in between.